This is a list of T cell receptor beta chains from one sample in a study of CD8 T cells in ankylosing spondylitis. TCRdb analysed the 5' RACE reads with MiXCR anew, one entry per CDR3 protein. The table has some 840,000 distinct CDR3 sequences, approximately 12% seen once. Sequencing was carried out using blood, either unsorted or a sorted T cell fraction (not recorded which). These receptor sequences come from a male donor with ankylosing spondylitis. Both conserved end residues are trimmed from each CDR3. The order of the fields is V gene, J gene, CDR3 length, clone size, CDR3 protein. Clone size, where shown, is once, few, many, or a class for clones that have expanded.

TRBV27	TRBJ1-5	13	few	ASSFRGGSNQPQH
TRBV5-1	TRBJ2-1	12	many	ASDTSYTFNEQF
TRBV10-3	TRBJ1-4	12	few	ATLLAATNEKLF
TRBV6-7	TRBJ1-3	16	NA	ASSPLGRQGATGNTIY
TRBV29-1	TRBJ2-7	13	few	SVEVGLAGTYEQY
TRBV27	TRBJ2-1	11	many	ASSLKWYNEQF
TRBV7-8	TRBJ1-1	9	many	ASGGNTEAF
TRBV5-1	TRBJ2-7	12	NA	ASSPRDSFYEQY
TRBV20-1	TRBJ2-7	10	many	SARYREGEQY
TRBV5-1	TRBJ2-7	16	few	ASSTSASGVFSSYEQY
TRBV20-1	TRBJ2-3	9	few	SASNSDTQY
TRBV20-1	TRBJ2-5	11	NA	SAARTPGETQY
TRBV5-1	TRBJ2-5	15	few	ASSPARAESVKETQY
TRBV7-2	TRBJ1-1	11	NA	ASSPPLPGRAF
TRBV5-1	TRBJ1-3	14	NA	ASSLDRAIYGNTIY
TRBV5-1	TRBJ2-1	16	many	ASGPPYLAGNGHNEQF
TRBV20-1	TRBJ2-1	15	NA	SARTSGGAIRYNEQF
TRBV7-6	TRBJ2-1	16	many	ASSFSRVAGERTNEQF
TRBV15	TRBJ2-7	13	few	ATSIGQGLGYEQY
TRBV29-1	TRBJ2-7	12	few	SVAPLGPSYEQY
TRBV24-1	TRBJ2-1	13	NA	ATSDNQRDYNEQF
TRBV4-2	TRBJ1-1	11	few	ASSRSTNTEAF
TRBV7-2	TRBJ2-5	8	NA	ASSLHPLS
TRBV2	TRBJ2-1	14	NA	ASSKGDREFYNEQF
TRBV7-9	TRBJ2-1	15	NA	ASSLASGQGFYNEQF
TRBV9	TRBJ2-1	13	NA	ASSVDSRGYNEQF
TRBV4-3	TRBJ1-6	13	few	ASSLTPDRGSPLH
TRBV20-1	TRBJ2-4	15	few	SASRTWVGRGKNIQY
TRBV6-1	TRBJ1-5	9	once	ASGWDQPQH
TRBV29-1	TRBJ1-1	11	NA	SVEAGLRTEAF
TRBV20-1	TRBJ1-3	13	few	SAPADRIGINTIY
TRBV11-2	TRBJ2-2	16	few	ASSLVILAGLNTGELF
TRBV6-1	TRBJ1-2	10	NA	ASSEPRRSYT
TRBV24-1	TRBJ2-5	14	few	ATSELERGKKETQY
TRBV5-1	TRBJ2-7	13	many	ASSAQGAPSYEQY
TRBV5-1	TRBJ2-1	10	few	ASSPGNNEQF
TRBV4-3	TRBJ2-3	14	NA	ASSPGGRLSTDTQY
TRBV6-5	TRBJ1-1	14	few	ASSNPQGQGYTEAF
TRBV6-1	TRBJ2-5	14	few	ASSRLAGNNRETQY
TRBV18	TRBJ2-7	14	NA	ASSPRLGERINEQY
TRBV5-1	TRBJ1-2	11	NA	ASSPTVDYGYT
TRBV29-1	TRBJ1-1	11	many	SVKGQIWTEAF
TRBV19	TRBJ2-7	14	few	ASSTGTGGAIYEQY
TRBV5-1	TRBJ2-7	13	many	ASSLVGGRAYEQY
TRBV11-2	TRBJ2-1	14	NA	ASSLRATSGYNEQF